These 6 T cell receptor beta chains originate from one sample sequenced in a study of technical replicates of blood from several donors. The method was immunoSEQ multiplex PCR; TCRdb's version includes in-frame clones alone and lacks a portion of them. In the table there are approximately 73,000 clones, 93% of which are singletons. The specimen was T cells isolated from PBMCs. Receptor source: a human donor in good health.

The chain links TRBV5-1 to TRBJ1-3; 11 bases are a match to TRBD1. CDR1 SGHRS and CDR2 YFSETQ come from the germline V gene. J gave up 1 base and V 4 bases, and 10 bases lay outside the gene matches. The CDR3 sequence is 18 residues long. The CDR3 protein is CASSKYLGQGASGNTIYF. As DNA, the CDR3 is TGCGCCAGCAGCAAATACCTAGGACAGGGGGCATCTGGAAACACCATATATTTT.

The chain uses TRBV28 and TRBJ2-7; 7 bases fit TRBD1. This CDR3 comprises 12 residues. J was trimmed by 4 bases and V by 7 bases; bases with no gene match: 4. Germline V CDR1 and CDR2: MDHEN, SYDVKM. CDR3 region: CASTDRLYEQYF. The CDR3 DNA follows: TGTGCCAGCACGGACAGGTTGTACGAGCAGTACTTC.

The chain is built from TRBV6-1 and TRBJ1-2; tentative D call: TRBD1 (5 bases). From germline, CDR1 is MNHNS and CDR2 SASEGT. V was shortened by 3 bases and J by 4 bases, with 9 bases between the two germline ends. The CDR3 length is 13 residues. As DNA, the CDR3 is TGTGCCAGCAGTGAGGACAACCTCTATGGCTACACCTTC. This codes for CASSEDNLYGYTF.

The count of this clone is one. The chain joins TRBV30 to TRBJ2-6; 9 bases match TRBD1. The germline V gene has CDR1 GTSNPN and CDR2 SVGIG (reference sequence). This CDR3 contains 15 residues. J gave up 4 bases and V 7 bases, and 8 bases lay outside the gene matches. The CDR3 nucleotides are TGTGCCTTGGGACAGGGAAGTTCCGGGGCCAACGTCCTGACTTTC. Translation: CALGQGSSGANVLTF.

V usage is TRBV10-3 and J usage is TRBJ2-7; 10 bases agree with TRBD2. The length of the CDR3 is 19 residues. Trimming removed 3 bases from V and 5 bases from J; junction bases left unmatched: 19. In germline, CDR1 is ENHRY, CDR2 SYGVKD. CDR3 DNA: TGTGCCATCAGTGAAGGGGGTCCGGGACTAGCGTTAGTGGTCGACGAGCAGTACTTC. This translates into CAISEGGPGLALVVDEQYF.

The gene calls are TRBV27 and TRBJ1-1, with a tentative D call TRBD1 (6 bases). Germline assignment: CDR1 MNHEY and CDR2 SMNVEV (reference sequence). There are 15 residues in the CDR3. The V and J ends lost 5 bases and 1 base respectively, with 14 bases between them. As DNA, the CDR3 is TGTGCCAGCAGTGGGACACCGGGGGGGAACACTGAAGCTTTCTTT. Translation: CASSGTPGGNTEAFF.